These 7 T cell receptor beta chains were sequenced from one sample in a study of identical twins. MiXCR, applied by TCRdb to the 5' RACE reads, yields one record per CDR3 protein. The repertoire includes hundreds of thousands of distinct CDR3 sequences, about 20% of them detected once, and less than 15% sits in the top ten. A further study also used this sample, focusing on T cells expressing NK-cell markers.

Sequencing was carried out using PBMCs. Receptors were obtained from a woman younger than 30 in good health.

Only one count was recorded for this clonotype. The J gene is TRBJ2-5, the V gene TRBV2; TRBD2 is a possible D gene (6 bases). This CDR3 comprises 13 residues. The germline gives CDR1 SNHLY, CDR2 FYNNEI. V gave up 8 bases and J gave up 1 base, with 11 bases separating them. CDR3 nucleotides: TGTGCCAGCCCCGCCGGGGGCCAAGAGACCCAGTACTTC. Protein sequence: CASPAGGQETQYF.

This clonotype came up a few times. This sequence joins TRBV6-1 and TRBJ1-2; TRBD1 agrees at 8 bases. CDR3 length: 13 residues. The V gene's germline CDR1 is MNHNS and CDR2 SASEGT. Trimming cost V 8 bases and J 4 bases; bases outside gene matches: 6. The CDR3 here is CASGQDRAYGYTF. For the CDR3, the DNA is TGTGCCAGCGGGCAGGACAGGGCCTATGGCTACACCTTC.

This clonotype was counted between two and nine times. The genes are TRBV9 and TRBJ2-1, with D possibly matching TRBD1 (6 bases). Germline loops: CDR1 SGDLS, CDR2 YYNGEE. The ends were cut back, 4 bases at V and 12 bases at J, with 11 bases in the middle. The CDR3 consists of 11 residues. In nucleotides, the CDR3 is TGTGCCAGCAGCATAGGGGGACGGCAGTTCTTC. This encodes CASSIGGRQFF.

This sequence joins TRBV20-1 and TRBJ2-5; the D is unclear. V was clipped by 7 bases and J by 5 bases, with 14 bases between them. Germline V gives CDR1 DFQATT, CDR2 SNEGSKA (reference sequence). The CDR3 has 12 residues. This chain's CDR3 is CSVRPLGETQYF. The CDR3 DNA reads as TGCAGTGTCCGTCCCCTCGGGGAGACCCAGTACTTC.

The rearrangement links TRBV5-6 to TRBJ2-7; D gene unclear. This CDR3 has 15 residues. CDR1 is SGHDT, CDR2 YYEEEE, per germline. V was clipped by 4 bases and J by 0 bases, with 14 bases between them. The DNA for the CDR3 is TGTGCCAGCAGCCGGAGCCTTAGGAGCTCCTACGAGCAGTACTTC. Translated, it gives CASSRSLRSSYEQYF.

This clonotype was found a few times. The V and J genes are TRBV7-2 and TRBJ2-3; D not resolved. This CDR3 has 16 residues. Germline loops: CDR1 SGHTA, CDR2 FQGNSA. V gave up 2 bases and J gave up 1 base, with 13 bases separating them. CDR3 amino acids: CASSLNYLRGTDTQYF. CDR3 in DNA: TGTGCCAGCAGCTTAAACTACCTAAGAGGCACAGATACGCAGTATTTT. Together with reference TRBV7-2 and TRBJ2-3, the CDR3 gives the full variable domain: GAGVSQSPSNKVTEKGKDVELRCDPISGHTALYWYRQSLGQGLEFLIYFQGNSAPDKSGLPSDRFSAERTGGSVSTLTIQRTQQEDSAVYLCASSLNYLRGTDTQYFGPGTRLTVL.

The CDR3 loop is CSASRESTGELFF. Here the CDR3 DNA reads TGCAGTGCTAGTCGGGAGTCAACCGGGGAGCTGTTTTTT. J is TRBJ2-2 and V is TRBV20-1; tentatively, D is TRBD2 (6 bases). The germline V gene has CDR1 DFQATT and CDR2 SNEGSKA (reference sequence). The length of the CDR3 is 13 residues. V lost 3 bases and J 5 bases, leaving 10 bases between the germline ends.